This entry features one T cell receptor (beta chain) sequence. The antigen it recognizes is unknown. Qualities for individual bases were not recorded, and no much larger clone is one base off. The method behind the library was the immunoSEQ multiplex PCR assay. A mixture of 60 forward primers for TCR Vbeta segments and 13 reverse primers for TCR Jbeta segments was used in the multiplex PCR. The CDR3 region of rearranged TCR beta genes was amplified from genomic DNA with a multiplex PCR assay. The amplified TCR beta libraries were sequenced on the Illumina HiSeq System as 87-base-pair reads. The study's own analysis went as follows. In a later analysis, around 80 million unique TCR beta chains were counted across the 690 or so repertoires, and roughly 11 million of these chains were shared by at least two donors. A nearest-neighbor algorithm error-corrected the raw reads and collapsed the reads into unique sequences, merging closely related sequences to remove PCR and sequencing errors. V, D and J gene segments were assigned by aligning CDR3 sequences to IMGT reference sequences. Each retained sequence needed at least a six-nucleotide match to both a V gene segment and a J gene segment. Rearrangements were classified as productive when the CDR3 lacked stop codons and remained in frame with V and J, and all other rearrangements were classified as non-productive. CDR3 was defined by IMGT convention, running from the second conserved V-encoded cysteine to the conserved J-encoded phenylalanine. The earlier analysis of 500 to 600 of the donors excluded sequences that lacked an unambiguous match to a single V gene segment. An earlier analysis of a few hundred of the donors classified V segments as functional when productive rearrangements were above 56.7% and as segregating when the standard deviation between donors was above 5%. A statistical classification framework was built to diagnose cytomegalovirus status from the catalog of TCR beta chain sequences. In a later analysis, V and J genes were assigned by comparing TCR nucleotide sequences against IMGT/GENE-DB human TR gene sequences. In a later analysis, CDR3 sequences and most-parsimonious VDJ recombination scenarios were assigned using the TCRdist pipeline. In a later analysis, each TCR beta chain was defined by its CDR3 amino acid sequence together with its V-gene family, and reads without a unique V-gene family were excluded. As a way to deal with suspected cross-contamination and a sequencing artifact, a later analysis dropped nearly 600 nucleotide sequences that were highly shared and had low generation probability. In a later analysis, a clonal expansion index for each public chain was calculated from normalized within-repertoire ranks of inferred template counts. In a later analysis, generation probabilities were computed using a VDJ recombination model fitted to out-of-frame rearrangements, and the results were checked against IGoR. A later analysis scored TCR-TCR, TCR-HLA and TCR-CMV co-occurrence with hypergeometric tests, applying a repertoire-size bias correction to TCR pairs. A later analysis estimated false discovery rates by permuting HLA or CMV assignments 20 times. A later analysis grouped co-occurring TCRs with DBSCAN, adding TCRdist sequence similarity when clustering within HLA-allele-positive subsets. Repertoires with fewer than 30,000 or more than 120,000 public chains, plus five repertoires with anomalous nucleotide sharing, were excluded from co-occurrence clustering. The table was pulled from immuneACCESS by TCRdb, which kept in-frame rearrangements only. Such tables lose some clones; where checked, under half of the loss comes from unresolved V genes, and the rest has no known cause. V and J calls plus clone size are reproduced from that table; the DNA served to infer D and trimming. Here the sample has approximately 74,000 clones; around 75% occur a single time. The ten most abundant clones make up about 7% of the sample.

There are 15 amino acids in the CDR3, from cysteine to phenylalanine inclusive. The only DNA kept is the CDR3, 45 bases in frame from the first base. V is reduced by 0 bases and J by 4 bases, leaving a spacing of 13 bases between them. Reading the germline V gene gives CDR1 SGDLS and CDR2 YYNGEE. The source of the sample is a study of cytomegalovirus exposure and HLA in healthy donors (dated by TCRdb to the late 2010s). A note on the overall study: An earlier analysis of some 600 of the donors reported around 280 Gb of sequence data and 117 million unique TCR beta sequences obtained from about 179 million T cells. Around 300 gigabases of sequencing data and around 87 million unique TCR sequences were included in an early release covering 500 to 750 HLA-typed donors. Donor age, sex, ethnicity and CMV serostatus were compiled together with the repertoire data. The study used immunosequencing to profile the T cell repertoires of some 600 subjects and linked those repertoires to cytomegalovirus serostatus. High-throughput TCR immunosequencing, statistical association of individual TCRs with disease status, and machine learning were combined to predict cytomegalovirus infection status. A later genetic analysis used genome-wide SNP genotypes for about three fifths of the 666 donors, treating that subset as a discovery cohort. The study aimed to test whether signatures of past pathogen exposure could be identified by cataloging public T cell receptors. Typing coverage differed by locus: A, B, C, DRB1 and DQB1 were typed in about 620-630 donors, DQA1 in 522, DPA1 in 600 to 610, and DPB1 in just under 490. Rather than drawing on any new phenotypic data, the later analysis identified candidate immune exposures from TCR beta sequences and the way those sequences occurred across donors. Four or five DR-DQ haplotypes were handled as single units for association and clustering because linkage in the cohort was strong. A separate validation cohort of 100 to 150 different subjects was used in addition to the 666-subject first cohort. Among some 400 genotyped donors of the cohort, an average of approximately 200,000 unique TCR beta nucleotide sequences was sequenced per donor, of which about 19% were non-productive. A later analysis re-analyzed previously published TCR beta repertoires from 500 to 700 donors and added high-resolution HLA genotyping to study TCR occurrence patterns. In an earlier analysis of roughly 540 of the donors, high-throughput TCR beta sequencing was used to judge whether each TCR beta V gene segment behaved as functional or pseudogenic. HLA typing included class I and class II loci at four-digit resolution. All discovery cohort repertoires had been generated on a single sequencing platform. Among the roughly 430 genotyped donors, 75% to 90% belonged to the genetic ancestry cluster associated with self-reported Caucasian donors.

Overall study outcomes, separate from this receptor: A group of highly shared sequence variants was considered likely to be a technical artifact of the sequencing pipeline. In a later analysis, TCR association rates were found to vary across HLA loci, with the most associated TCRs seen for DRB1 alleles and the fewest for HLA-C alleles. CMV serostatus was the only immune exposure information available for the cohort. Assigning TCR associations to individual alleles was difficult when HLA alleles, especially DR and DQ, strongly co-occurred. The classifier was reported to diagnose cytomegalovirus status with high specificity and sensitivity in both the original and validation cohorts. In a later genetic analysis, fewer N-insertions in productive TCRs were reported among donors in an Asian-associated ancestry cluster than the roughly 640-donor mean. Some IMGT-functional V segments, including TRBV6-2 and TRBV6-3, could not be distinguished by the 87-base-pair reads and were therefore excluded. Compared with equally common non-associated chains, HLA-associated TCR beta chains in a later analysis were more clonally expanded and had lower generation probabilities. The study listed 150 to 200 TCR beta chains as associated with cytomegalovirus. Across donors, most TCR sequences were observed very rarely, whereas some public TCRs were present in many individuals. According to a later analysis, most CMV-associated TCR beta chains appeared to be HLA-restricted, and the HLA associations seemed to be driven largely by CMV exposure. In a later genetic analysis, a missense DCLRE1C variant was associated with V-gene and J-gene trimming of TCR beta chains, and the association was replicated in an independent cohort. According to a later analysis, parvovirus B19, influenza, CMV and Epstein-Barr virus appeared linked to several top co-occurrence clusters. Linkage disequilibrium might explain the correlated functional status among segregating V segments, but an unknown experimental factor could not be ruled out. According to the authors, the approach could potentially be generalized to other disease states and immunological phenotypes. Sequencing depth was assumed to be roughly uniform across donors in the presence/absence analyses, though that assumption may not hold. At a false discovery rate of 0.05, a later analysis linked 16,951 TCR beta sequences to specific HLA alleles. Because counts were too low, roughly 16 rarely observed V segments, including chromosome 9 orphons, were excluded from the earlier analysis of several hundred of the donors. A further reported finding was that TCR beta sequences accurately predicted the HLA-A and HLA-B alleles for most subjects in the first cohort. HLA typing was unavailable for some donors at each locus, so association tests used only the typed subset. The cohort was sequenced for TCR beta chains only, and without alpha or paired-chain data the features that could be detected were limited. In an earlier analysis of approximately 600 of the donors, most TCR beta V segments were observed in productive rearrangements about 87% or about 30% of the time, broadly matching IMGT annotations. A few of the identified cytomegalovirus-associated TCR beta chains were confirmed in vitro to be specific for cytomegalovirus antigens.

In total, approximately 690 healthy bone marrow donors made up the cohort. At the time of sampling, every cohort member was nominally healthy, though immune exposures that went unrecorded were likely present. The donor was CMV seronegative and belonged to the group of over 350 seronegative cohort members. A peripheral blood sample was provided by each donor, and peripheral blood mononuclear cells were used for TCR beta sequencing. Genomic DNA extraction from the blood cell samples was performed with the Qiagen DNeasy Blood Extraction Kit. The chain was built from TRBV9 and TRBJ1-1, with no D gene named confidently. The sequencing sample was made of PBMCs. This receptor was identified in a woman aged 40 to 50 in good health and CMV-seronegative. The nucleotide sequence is TGTGCCAGCAGCGTAGGGGGTGGAGCGGGCACTGAAGCTTTCTTT. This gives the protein CASSVGGGAGTEAFF.